The 10 T cell receptor beta chains below all came from one sample that was sequenced in a study of blood T cell repertoires in COVID-19. Sequenced by immunoSEQ multiplex PCR; TCRdb stores in-frame clones only, minus some. The sample yields under 200,000 clones, over 70% seen once. Material for sequencing was PBMCs or T cells enriched from blood (not recorded which). Receptors were obtained from a middle-aged woman with acute COVID-19.

This chain joins TRBV2 and TRBJ2-7, with 8 bases identical to TRBD1. Germline lookup yields CDR1 SNHLY and CDR2 FYNNEI. The CDR3 extends over 13 amino acids. V trimming: 5 bases; J trimming: 2 bases; junction bases outside the gene matches: 2. CDR3 residues: CASSYRGTYEQYV. CDR3 sequence (DNA): TGTGCCAGCAGTTACAGGGGGACCTACGAGCAGTACGTC.

The rearrangement joins TRBV19 to TRBJ1-2; maybe TRBD1 (6 bases). V lost 3 bases and J lost 7, with 15 bases in between. The CDR3 consists of 14 residues. CDR1 LNHDA and CDR2 SQIVND come from the germline V gene (reference sequence). The CDR3 DNA reads as TGTGCCAGTAGTATTAGTGCAGGGGCTACTGGCTACACCTTC. It encodes CASSISAGATGYTF.

V gene TRBV28 combines with J gene TRBJ2-7; D perhaps matches TRBD2 (5 bases). This CDR3 comprises 14 residues. Trimming left V 5 bases short and J 2 bases short, with 13 bases between. Looked up from germline, CDR1 is MDHEN and CDR2 is SYDVKM. The CDR3 loop is CASSQYRGTYEQYF. DNA for the CDR3: TGTGCCAGCAGTCAATACCGAGGGACCTACGAGCAGTACTTC.

About this clone: The same CDR3 is also encoded by other DNA sequences in this sample. The chain joins TRBV4-2 to TRBJ2-7; 8 nucleotides match TRBD2. The trim removed 0 bases at V and 4 bases at J, leaving 8 bases unmatched. Germline V lookup: CDR1 LGHNA, CDR2 YNFKEQ. The CDR3 extends over 16 amino acids. This CDR3 reads CASSQEGTSGTYEQYF. CDR3 coding DNA: TGTGCCAGCAGCCAAGAAGGTACTAGCGGTACTTACGAGCAGTACTTC.

This clone was seen a few times. This sequence joins TRBV7-6 and TRBJ2-7, with TRBD2 identical over 8 bases. The CDR3 is made up of 16 amino acids. Per germline, CDR1 SGHVS and CDR2 FNYEAQ. V gave up 1 base and J gave up 2 bases; unmatched junction bases: 7. The chain's CDR3 is CASSLVAGTRAYEQYF. The CDR3 bases are TGTGCCAGCAGCTTAGTGGCCGGGACTAGGGCCTACGAGCAGTACTTC.

This chain links TRBV5-1 with TRBJ2-3; possible D gene TRBD2, 6 bases. CDR1 and CDR2 (germline): SGHRS, YFSETQ. CDR3 size: 15 residues. V gave up 5 bases and J gave up 0 bases, with 13 bases separating them. The CDR3 reads CASRAGLPSTDTQYF. The CDR3 nucleotides are TGCGCCAGCAGGGCGGGACTTCCGAGCACAGATACGCAGTATTTT.

The rearrangement joins TRBV28 to TRBJ1-2; D gene uncertain. CDR3 length equals 17 residues. From germline, CDR1 is MDHEN and CDR2 SYDVKM. V was cut by 2 bases and J by 6 bases, with 22 bases left in between. CDR3 sequence reads: CASSLPPDMTDSNGYTF. The CDR3 nucleotides read TGTGCCAGCAGTTTACCGCCAGACATGACGGACTCAAATGGCTACACCTTC.

This chain joins TRBV30 and TRBJ1-6; 7 bases are a match to TRBD1. CDR3 length: 13 residues. V dropped 3 bases and J dropped 5; count of bases not matched to a gene: 1. CDR1 is GTSNPN, CDR2 SVGIG, per germline (reference sequence). The CDR3: CAWSDRDNSPLHF. Here the CDR3 DNA reads TGTGCCTGGAGCGACAGGGATAATTCACCCCTCCACTTT.

The chain carries TRBV30 and TRBJ2-1; the match to TRBD1 covers 7 bases. Germline lookup yields CDR1 GTSNPN and CDR2 SVGIG (reference sequence). The CDR3 is 11 residues long. Trimming took 7 bases from V and 15 from J; bases not matched to a gene: 12. CDR3 protein: CASSLGTELFF. CDR3 DNA: TGTGCCTCCTCCCTCGGGACAGAACTGTTCTTC.

This clone occurred once. This chain connects TRBV5-1 to TRBJ2-2; 8 positions match TRBD1. CDR1 and CDR2 (germline): SGHRS, YFSETQ. The length of the CDR3 is 14 residues. The J segment lost 10 bases and the V segment lost 0 bases, leaving 5 bases of the junction unmatched. The CDR3 is CASSLGTGLEELFF. CDR3 nucleotide sequence: TGCGCCAGCAGCTTGGGGACAGGGCTTGAGGAGCTGTTTTTT. The complete variable domain, with remaining parts taken from reference TRBV5-1 and TRBJ2-2, reads KAGVTQTPRYLIKTRGQQVTLSCSPISGHRSVSWYQQTPGQGLQFLFEYFSETQRNKGNFPGRFSGRQFSNSRSEMNVSTLELGDSALYLCASSLGTGLEELFFGEGSRLTVL.